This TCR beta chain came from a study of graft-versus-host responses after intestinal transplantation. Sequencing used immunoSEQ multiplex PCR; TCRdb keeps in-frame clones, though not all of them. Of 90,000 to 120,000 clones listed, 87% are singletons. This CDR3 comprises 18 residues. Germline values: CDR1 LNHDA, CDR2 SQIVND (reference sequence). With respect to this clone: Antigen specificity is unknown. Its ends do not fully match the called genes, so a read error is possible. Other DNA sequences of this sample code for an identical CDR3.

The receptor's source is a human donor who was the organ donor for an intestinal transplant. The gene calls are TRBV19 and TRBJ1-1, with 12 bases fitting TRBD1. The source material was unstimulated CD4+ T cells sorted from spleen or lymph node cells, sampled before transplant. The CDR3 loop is CASNGGQGAHWANTEAFF. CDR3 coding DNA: TGTGCCAGTAATGGGGGACAGGGGGCGCACTGGGCGAACACGGAAGCTTTCTTT.